These T cell receptor beta chains were read from a single sample in a study of control samples from healthy donors and cancer patients. Using immunoSEQ multiplex PCR, the repertoire was profiled, and TCRdb retains in-frame clones only, with some absent. The sample has fewer than 100,000 clones; roughly 82% are singletons. Specimen: blood. The receptor set was obtained from a woman aged 55-69 years in good health. CDR3s include the opening cysteine and the closing phenylalanine or tryptophan. The D gene is left open where the match is weak. Some rows have no size entry. The others give once, few or many, or a class for an expanded clone.

d_gene,abundance,j_gene,v_gene,CDR3nt,CDR3aa
TRBD2,NA,TRBJ2-2,TRBV7-2,TGTGCCAGCAGCTTCCCTAGGGGAGGGGTGGCCGGGGAGCTGTTTTTT,CASSFPRGGVAGELFF
NA,NA,TRBJ1-6,TRBV6-5,TGTGCCAGCAGTTACCCCCGTGTGCGCCTCCACTTT,CASSYPRVRLHF
NA,NA,TRBJ1-1,TRBV5-8,TGTGCCAGCTCCCGGGATTTAAACACTGAAGCTTTCTTT,CASSRDLNTEAFF
TRBD2,NA,TRBJ2-5,TRBV10-1,TGCGCCAGCAGTGTAGCGGGTGGGGAGACCCAGTACTTC,CASSVAGGETQYF
NA,NA,TRBJ2-7,TRBV18,TGTGCCAGCTCACCAACGACAGGGAGGGGGGACGAGCAGTACTTC,CASSPTTGRGDEQYF
NA,NA,TRBJ1-2,TRBV27,TGTGCCAGCAGTTTAGCCGGGACCTTTGATGGCTACACCTTC,CASSLAGTFDGYTF
TRBD2,NA,TRBJ2-5,TRBV6-5,TGTGCCAGCAGTAACCTAGCGGGGAGCCAAGAGACCCAGTACTTC,CASSNLAGSQETQYF
NA,NA,TRBJ1-4,TRBV10-2,TGCGCCAGCAGTGAGTCAACGATGGGAGGTGAAAAACTGTTTTTT,CASSESTMGGEKLFF
NA,once,TRBJ1-2,TRBV5-1,TGCGCCAGCAGCTTGGACCCGAAGAACTATGGCTACACCTTC,CASSLDPKNYGYTF
NA,NA,TRBJ2-5,TRBV27,TGTGCCAGCAGTCCGGGGACGCCGGCGCAAGAGACCCAGTACTTC,CASSPGTPAQETQYF
NA,NA,TRBJ1-2,TRBV11-1,TGTGCCAGCAGCTTAACCGGGGACTATGGCTACACCTTC,CASSLTGDYGYTF
NA,NA,TRBJ2-7,TRBV5-6,TGTGCCAGCAGCTTTCGGCCTGGGGACGGCTACGAGCAGTACTTC,CASSFRPGDGYEQYF
TRBD1,NA,TRBJ2-6,TRBV19,TGTGCCAGTTCCAGGGACAGGTCAATAGCCAACGTCCTGACTTTC,CASSRDRSIANVLTF
NA,NA,TRBJ2-7,TRBV21-1,TGTGCCAGCAGCAAATGCCCTGGGAGACGGGACCACAAAATATCCTACGAGCAGTACTTC,CASSKCPGRRDHKISYEQYF
TRBD1,NA,TRBJ1-2,TRBV15,TGTGCCACCAGCTTCGGGACAGGCTATGGCTACACCTTC,CATSFGTGYGYTF
NA,NA,TRBJ1-5,TRBV19,TGTGCCAGTAGTACAGCCCTGTCCCGGGCCCAGCATTTT,CASSTALSRAQHF
TRBD1,NA,TRBJ1-2,TRBV27,TGTGCCAGCAGCTTACAGGGGCGGGGATATGGCTACACCTTC,CASSLQGRGYGYTF
NA,NA,TRBJ2-7,TRBV4-3,TGCGCCAGCAGCCAAGATTTCCCTACCTACGAGCAGTACTTC,CASSQDFPTYEQYF
NA,once,TRBJ1-1,TRBV28,TGTGCCAGCAGTTTACTAACCTCCCGAGCTTTCTTT,CASSLLTSRAFF
NA,NA,TRBJ2-7,TRBV24-1,TGTGCCACCAGTGATTCCCAGGGACTTCACGAGCAGTACTTC,CATSDSQGLHEQYF
NA,NA,TRBJ1-4,TRBV28,TGTGCCAGCAGCCGGACAGCGATGGGCGAAAAACTGTTTTTT,CASSRTAMGEKLFF
NA,NA,TRBJ2-3,TRBV7-9,TGTGCCGGCATCGGAGGGCGAGTCACAGATACGCAGTATTTT,CAGIGGRVTDTQYF
TRBD2,NA,TRBJ2-7,TRBV24-1,TGTGCCACCAGTGAGGAGAGACTAGCGGGTGGAGCCTTCTACGAGCAGTACTTC,CATSEERLAGGAFYEQYF
NA,NA,TRBJ2-3,TRBV21-1,TGTGCCAGCAGCAAAGTACGGGGCTCAAGGGATACGCAGTATTTT,CASSKVRGSRDTQYF
TRBD1,NA,TRBJ2-2,TRBV3-1/TRBV3-2,TGTGCCAGCAGCCAAAGACAGGGGGCGGTCGGGGAGCTGTTTTTT,CASSQRQGAVGELFF
NA,NA,TRBJ2-1,TRBV5-6,TGTGCCAGCAGCCAAAAGGGGCGGCAGTTCTTC,CASSQKGRQFF
TRBD1,NA,TRBJ1-1,TRBV13,TGTGCCAGCAGCTCTCGGAGACAGGGGCTACCTGAAGCTTTCTTT,CASSSRRQGLPEAFF
NA,NA,TRBJ1-1,TRBV7-2,TGTGCCAGCAGCTTAGTGTGGGGCACTGAAGCTTTCTTT,CASSLVWGTEAFF
NA,NA,TRBJ1-1,TRBV5-1,TGCGCCAGCAGCTTGTCAGGGGAGTTACTCGGCACTGAAGCTTTCTTT,CASSLSGELLGTEAFF
TRBD2,NA,TRBJ2-7,TRBV4-1,TGCGCCAGCAGCCAGAGTAGCGGGAGTAGTTACGAGCAGTACTTC,CASSQSSGSSYEQYF
NA,NA,TRBJ2-7,TRBV3-1/TRBV3-2,TGTGCCAGCAGCCTCGCACAGGTGTCCTACGAGCAGTACTTC,CASSLAQVSYEQYF
NA,NA,TRBJ1-5,TRBV24-1,TGTGCCACCAGTGATTCCAGGGAACCTCAGCCCCAGCATTTT,CATSDSREPQPQHF
NA,NA,TRBJ2-4,TRBV5-8,TGTGCCAGCAGCTTGGAGTCAGGGGTAGCCAAAAACATTCAGTACTTC,CASSLESGVAKNIQYF
NA,NA,TRBJ1-3,TRBV9,TGTGCCAGCAGCGTAATGGACAGTTCTGGAAACACCATATATTTT,CASSVMDSSGNTIYF
NA,few,TRBJ1-2,TRBV6-5,TGTGCCAGCAGGAAAACAGGGATAGCGACCTATGGCTACACCTTC,CASRKTGIATYGYTF
TRBD2,NA,TRBJ2-1,TRBV6-6,TGTGCCAGCAGTACCCGGACTAGCGGGGGAAACAATGAGCAGTTCTTC,CASSTRTSGGNNEQFF
NA,few,TRBJ2-3,TRBV28,TGTGCCAGCAGTTCCCTCTTAGTGCGCGGGGCTAGCACAGATACGCAGTATTTT,CASSSLLVRGASTDTQYF
NA,NA,TRBJ1-2,TRBV19,TGTGCCAGTAGTATAGACAGGCGGGCTAACTATGGCTACACCTTC,CASSIDRRANYGYTF
NA,NA,TRBJ2-2,TRBV18,TGTGCCAGCTCTTCACGTCAGTCGGGCACCGGGGAGCTGTTTTTT,CASSSRQSGTGELFF
TRBD1,NA,TRBJ1-6,TRBV6-2/TRBV6-3,TGTGCCAGCAGCCAACCCACGGACAGGGGGAGGCCACCCCTCCACTTT,CASSQPTDRGRPPLHF
NA,NA,TRBJ1-2,TRBV6-2/TRBV6-3,TGTGCCAGCAGTGAGCGAGGTCCCTATGGCTACACCTTC,CASSERGPYGYTF
NA,NA,TRBJ1-1,TRBV10-3,TGTGCCATCAGTGTGGGGGCGCTCCTTGGGAGCACTGAAGCTTTCTTT,CAISVGALLGSTEAFF
TRBD1,NA,TRBJ1-4,TRBV7-2,TGTGCCAGCAGGCACGGGACAGGTGAAAAACTGTTTTTT,CASRHGTGEKLFF
TRBD1,once,TRBJ2-2,TRBV19,TGTGCCAGTAGTATCGGGACAGGGGTCACCGGGGAGCTGTTTTTT,CASSIGTGVTGELFF
TRBD2,NA,TRBJ2-3,TRBV28,TGTGCCAGCAGTTGGTCTTCTTGGGGGACTAGCGGAGATCGCACAGATACGCAGTATTTT,CASSWSSWGTSGDRTDTQYF